The 9 T cell receptor beta chains presented below share a single source sample, sequenced in a study of T cell responses to AZD1222 COVID-19 vaccine. Sequencing was performed with immunoSEQ multiplex PCR; in TCRdb, only in-frame clones are kept and a portion is missing. The table records 150,000 or so clones, over 75% of them present only once. Sequences were derived from peripheral blood, sampled on day 0 of AZD1222 vaccination. All receptors come from an adult in good health.

This chain uses TRBV12-3 or TRBV12-4 with TRBJ2-1; D unresolved. This CDR3 spans 11 amino acids. V lost 6 bases and J lost 8, with 8 bases in between. DNA for the CDR3: TGTGCCAGCAGCCCTGGCCATGAGCAGTTCTTC. This sequence encodes CASSPGHEQFF.

The rearrangement uses TRBV15 and TRBJ2-7; 9 bases match TRBD2. Germline V gives CDR1 LNHNV, CDR2 YYDKDF (reference sequence). The CDR3 sequence is 17 residues long. The trim removed 2 bases at V and 3 bases at J, leaving 11 bases unmatched. CDR3 DNA sequence: TGTGCCACCAGCAGACGCCCTATAGCGGGAGCGAACTACGAGCAGTACTTC. Encoded protein: CATSRRPIAGANYEQYF.

The rearrangement uses TRBV5-1 and TRBJ1-6; possibly TRBD1 for D (6 bases). Trimming pared 2 bases from V and 8 bases from J, leaving 11 bases between. Germline loops: CDR1 SGHRS, CDR2 YFSETQ. The CDR3 totals 14 residues. The CDR3 DNA follows: TGCGCCAGCAGCTTTGGACAGAACTATTCACCCCTCCACTTT. It yields the protein CASSFGQNYSPLHF.

The chain has TRBV6-4 and TRBJ2-1; 7 nucleotides agree with TRBD2. This CDR3 has 15 residues. Germline lookup yields CDR1 MRHNA and CDR2 SNTAGT. With 5 bases clipped from V and 3 bases from J, the junction kept 7 bases outside the gene matches. The CDR3 bases are TGTGCCAGCAGTCTATGGACGGGAGGCTACAATGAGCAGTTCTTC. It translates to CASSLWTGGYNEQFF.

The chain couples TRBV4-2 to TRBJ1-6; 7 nucleotides agree with TRBD1. This CDR3 contains 15 residues. CDR1 is LGHNA, CDR2 YNFKEQ, per germline. J was trimmed by 10 bases and V by 0 bases; bases with no gene match: 6. CDR3 coding DNA: TGTGCCAGCAGCCAAGAAGGGGGCCTCCCGTCACCCCTCCACTTT. It is translated as CASSQEGGLPSPLHF.

The gene calls are TRBV27 and TRBJ1-2; D is undetermined. Trimming left V 5 bases short and J 4 bases short, with 11 bases between. This CDR3 comprises 13 residues. From germline, CDR1 is MNHEY and CDR2 SMNVEV (reference sequence). This chain's CDR3 is CASSLLGSYGYTF. CDR3 sequence (DNA): TGTGCCAGCAGTCTGCTAGGCAGCTATGGCTACACCTTC.

J is TRBJ1-4 and V is TRBV5-4, with D possibly TRBD1 on 5 matching bases. The CDR3 sequence is 13 residues long. Germline V gives CDR1 SGHNT, CDR2 YYREEE (reference sequence). With 4 bases removed from V and 8 bases from J, the gap between germline ends came to 12 bases. The CDR3 sequence: CASSGDPGEKLFF. CDR3 coding DNA: TGTGCCAGCAGCGGGGACCCCGGGGAAAAACTGTTTTTT.

The chain carries TRBV7-8 and TRBJ1-1, with D unresolved. The CDR3 spans 14 residues. With 8 bases removed from V and 3 bases from J, the gap between germline ends came to 16 bases. CDR1 is SGHVS and CDR2 is FQNEAQ in the germline V gene. The CDR3 coding sequence is TGTGCCAGCCACTTACCGGAGCCTTACACTGAAGCTTTCTTT. It is translated as CASHLPEPYTEAFF.

This clone was picked up one time. V and J are TRBV7-2 and TRBJ2-1; D gene unclear. Germline lookup yields CDR1 SGHTA and CDR2 FQGNSA. The CDR3 extends over 14 amino acids. Between the trimmed V and J ends, which lost 1 base and 6 bases, there was a span of 10 bases. The CDR3 coding sequence is TGTGCCAGCAGCTTAGTTCCAGGCCCCAATGAGCAGTTCTTC. This encodes CASSLVPGPNEQFF.